Here is one TCR beta chain with its context. The CDR3 does not end in the conserved phenylalanine or tryptophan, so this is likely a read error. No DNA is shown, since the ends of the CDR3 on it are uncertain; the CDR3 is the one TCRdb lists. This sample was taken from a study of Graves' ophthalmopathy and Graves' hyperthyroidism. Germline V CDR1 and CDR2: SGHRS, YFSETQ. The CDR3 has 11 amino acids, counting both end residues. Amplification targeted the TCR beta CDR3 regions, with RNA transcripts as the source material. Second-round multiplex PCR followed a first-round RT-PCR using HTBI primers. Using its own MiXCR run on the multiplex PCR reads, TCRdb lists one record per CDR3 protein. The repertoire consists of around 1,200,000 distinct CDR3 sequences, with approximately 35% occurring once and the leading ten covering 11%.

Sequencing used peripheral blood or thyroid tissue (not recorded which). This TCR was sampled from an adult man with Graves' hyperthyroidism. The rearrangement joins TRBV5-1 to TRBJ2-6; no DNA check was done on the table's D call, TRBD2. CDR3 sequence: CASSLVGGTLI.